Included here is one T cell receptor (beta chain) sequence, with context. TCRdb's table, derived via immunoSEQ multiplex PCR, lists solely in-frame clones and lacks some. This sample has 1.6 million or so clones; 97% to 99% occur once, and the top ten carry 0.36%. These data originate in a study of shared clonotypes between healthy human individuals. This CDR3 comprises 15 residues. Germline CDR1 and CDR2: SGHRS and YFSETQ. V was trimmed by 1 base and J by 4 bases, leaving 11 bases between them. The material sequenced was naive CD4+ T cells sorted from blood. Sample subset: CD45RA+ positively selected. The receptor was isolated from a man under 40 in good health. The chain couples TRBV5-1 to TRBJ1-4; D remains ambiguous. CDR3 protein: CASSLRAHRNEKLFF. The CDR3 DNA is TGCGCCAGCAGCTTGCGTGCCCACCGTAATGAAAAACTGTTTTTT.